This T cell receptor beta chain stems from a study of neoadjuvant nivolumab and ipilimumab in lung cancer. By share, this clone ranks as medium-sized. Its target is unknown. The CDR3 is made up of 12 amino acids. The germline CDR1 and CDR2 sequences are LNHDA and SQIVND (reference sequence). V was clipped by 5 bases and J by 4 bases, with 7 bases between them. TCRdb keeps only in-frame clones here, not all; method: immunoSEQ multiplex PCR. The sample consists of roughly 6,200 clones, around 60% of them appearing once. Overall study results and limits: TCR clonality did not significantly correlate with pathologic tumor regression. Pretherapy blood TCR richness correlated positively with resected tumor richness.

This receptor was obtained from an adult with non-small cell lung cancer. The J gene is TRBJ2-3, the V gene TRBV19; D perhaps matches TRBD2 (5 bases). The specimen comprised tumor tissue, sampled after neoadjuvant nivolumab, alone or with ipilimumab, at or shortly before surgery. The CDR3 spells CASSYGADTQYF. CDR3 DNA sequence: TGTGCCAGTAGTTACGGGGCAGATACGCAGTATTTT.